A single sample gave rise to the 3 T cell receptor beta chains below, sequenced in a study of blood T cell repertoires in COVID-19. Measured with immunoSEQ multiplex PCR; TCRdb has only the in-frame clones, and not every one. Among about 56,000 clones listed, over 75% were seen once. Sample: peripheral blood. The receptors derive from a man aged 50-59 years with active COVID-19.

This chain joins TRBV7-2 and TRBJ2-1; D ambiguous. The CDR3 has 13 amino acids. Trimming cost V 2 bases and J 6 bases, with 8 bases left between them. The germline CDR1 and CDR2 sequences are SGHTA and FQGNSA. The CDR3 DNA sequence: TGTGCCAGCAGCTTATCACAGAGCAATGAGCAGTTCTTC. Its translation: CASSLSQSNEQFF.

This clone appeared once. The J gene is TRBJ1-1, the V gene TRBV4-1, with a weak D call TRBD1 (5 bases). From germline, CDR1 is MGHRA and CDR2 YSYEKL. With 0 bases removed from V and 1 base from J, the gap between germline ends came to 9 bases. The CDR3 has 15 residues. This CDR3 is CASSQDRGRNTEAFF. CDR3 in DNA: TGCGCCAGCAGCCAAGATCGGGGGAGGAACACTGAAGCTTTCTTT.

V gene TRBV5-1 combines with J gene TRBJ2-5; a weak D match, TRBD1 (6 bases). The CDR3 is 14 amino acids. V lost 1 base, J lost 3 bases, and 10 bases lay in between. Per germline, CDR1 SGHRS and CDR2 YFSETQ. The CDR3 is CASSLMTGEETQYF. Here the CDR3 DNA reads TGCGCCAGCAGCTTGATGACAGGTGAAGAGACCCAGTACTTC.